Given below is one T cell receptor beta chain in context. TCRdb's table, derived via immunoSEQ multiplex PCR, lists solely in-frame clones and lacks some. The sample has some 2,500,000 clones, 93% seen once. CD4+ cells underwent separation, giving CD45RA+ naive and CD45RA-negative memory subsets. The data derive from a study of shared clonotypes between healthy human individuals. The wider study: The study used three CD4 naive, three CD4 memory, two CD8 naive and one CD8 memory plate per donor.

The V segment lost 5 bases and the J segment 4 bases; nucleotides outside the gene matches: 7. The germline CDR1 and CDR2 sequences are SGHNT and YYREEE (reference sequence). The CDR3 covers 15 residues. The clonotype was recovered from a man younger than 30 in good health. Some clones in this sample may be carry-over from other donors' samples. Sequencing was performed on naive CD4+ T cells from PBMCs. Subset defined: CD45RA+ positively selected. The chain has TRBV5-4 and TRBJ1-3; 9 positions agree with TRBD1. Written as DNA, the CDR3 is TGTGCCAGCAGACCGGGACAGGGATACGGAAACACCATATATTTT. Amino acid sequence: CASRPGQGYGNTIYF.